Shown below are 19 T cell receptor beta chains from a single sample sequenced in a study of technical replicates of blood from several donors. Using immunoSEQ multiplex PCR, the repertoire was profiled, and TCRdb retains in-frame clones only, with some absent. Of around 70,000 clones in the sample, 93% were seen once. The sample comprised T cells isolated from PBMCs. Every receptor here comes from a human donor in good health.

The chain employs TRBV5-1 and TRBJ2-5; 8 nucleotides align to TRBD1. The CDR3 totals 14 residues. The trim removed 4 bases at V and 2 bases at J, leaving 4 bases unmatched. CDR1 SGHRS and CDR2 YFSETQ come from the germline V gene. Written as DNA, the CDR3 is TGCGCCAGCAGCCCGGGACAGGCTCAAGAGACCCAGTACTTC. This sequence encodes CASSPGQAQETQYF.

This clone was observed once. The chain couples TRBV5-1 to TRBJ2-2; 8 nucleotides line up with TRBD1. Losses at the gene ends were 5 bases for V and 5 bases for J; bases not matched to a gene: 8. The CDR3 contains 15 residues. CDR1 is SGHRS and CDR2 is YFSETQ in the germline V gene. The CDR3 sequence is CASSTQGAGTGELFF. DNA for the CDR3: TGCGCCAGCAGTACGCAGGGGGCTGGAACCGGGGAGCTGTTTTTT.

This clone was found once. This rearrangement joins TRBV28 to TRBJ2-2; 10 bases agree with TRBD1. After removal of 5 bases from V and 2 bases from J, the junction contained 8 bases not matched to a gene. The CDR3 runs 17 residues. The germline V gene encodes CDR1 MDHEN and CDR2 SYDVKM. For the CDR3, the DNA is TGTGCCAGCAGTAATCCGGGACAGGGGTCAAACACCGGGGAGCTGTTTTTT. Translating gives CASSNPGQGSNTGELFF.

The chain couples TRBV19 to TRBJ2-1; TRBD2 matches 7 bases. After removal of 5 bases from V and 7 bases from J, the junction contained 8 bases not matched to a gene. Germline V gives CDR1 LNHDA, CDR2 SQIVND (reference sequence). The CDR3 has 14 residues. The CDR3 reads CASSYAGERNEQFF. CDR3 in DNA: TGTGCCAGTAGTTATGCGGGAGAGAGGAATGAGCAGTTCTTC.

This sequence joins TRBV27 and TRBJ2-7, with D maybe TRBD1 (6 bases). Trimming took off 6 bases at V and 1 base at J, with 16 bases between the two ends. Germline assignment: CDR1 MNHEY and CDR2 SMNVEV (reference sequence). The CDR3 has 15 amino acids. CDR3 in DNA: TGTGCCAGCAGCTGGATTGGGGACAAATCCTACGAGCAGTACTTC. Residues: CASSWIGDKSYEQYF.

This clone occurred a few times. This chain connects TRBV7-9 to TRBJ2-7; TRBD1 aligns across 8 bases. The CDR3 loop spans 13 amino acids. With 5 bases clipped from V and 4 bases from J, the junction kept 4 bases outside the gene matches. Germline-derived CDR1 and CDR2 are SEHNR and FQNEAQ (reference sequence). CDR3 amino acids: CASSPQGAYEQYF. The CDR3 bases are TGTGCCAGCAGCCCTCAGGGGGCTTACGAGCAGTACTTC.

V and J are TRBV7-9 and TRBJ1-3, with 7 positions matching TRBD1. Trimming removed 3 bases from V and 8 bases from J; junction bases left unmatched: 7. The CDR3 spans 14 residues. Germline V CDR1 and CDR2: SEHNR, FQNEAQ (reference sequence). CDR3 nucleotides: TGTGCCAGCAGCTTGAGAGGGGGCCCGGACACCATATATTTT. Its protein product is CASSLRGGPDTIYF.

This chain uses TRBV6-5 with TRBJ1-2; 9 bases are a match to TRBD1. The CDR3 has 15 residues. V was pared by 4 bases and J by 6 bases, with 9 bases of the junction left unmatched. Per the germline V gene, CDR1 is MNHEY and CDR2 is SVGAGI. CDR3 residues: CASSSLGTGRDGYTF. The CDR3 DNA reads TGTGCCAGCAGTTCCCTCGGGACAGGGAGGGATGGCTACACCTTC.

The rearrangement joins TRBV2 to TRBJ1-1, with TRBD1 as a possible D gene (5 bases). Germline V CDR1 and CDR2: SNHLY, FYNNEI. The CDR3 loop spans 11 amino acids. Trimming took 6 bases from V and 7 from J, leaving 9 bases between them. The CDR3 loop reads CASRTGGEAFF. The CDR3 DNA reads TGTGCCAGCAGAACGGGGGGTGAAGCTTTCTTT.

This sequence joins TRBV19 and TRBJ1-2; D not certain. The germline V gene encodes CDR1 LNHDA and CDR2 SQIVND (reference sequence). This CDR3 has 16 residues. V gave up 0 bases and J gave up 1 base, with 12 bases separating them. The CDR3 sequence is CASSIDLGRVNYGYTF. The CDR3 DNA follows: TGTGCCAGTAGTATAGATTTGGGCAGAGTTAACTATGGCTACACCTTC.

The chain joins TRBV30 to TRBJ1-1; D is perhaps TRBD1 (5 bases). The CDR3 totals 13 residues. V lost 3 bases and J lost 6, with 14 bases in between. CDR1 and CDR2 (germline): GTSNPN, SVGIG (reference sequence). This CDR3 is CAWSPPDSSEAFF. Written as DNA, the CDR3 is TGTGCCTGGAGCCCTCCTGACAGTTCTGAAGCTTTCTTT.

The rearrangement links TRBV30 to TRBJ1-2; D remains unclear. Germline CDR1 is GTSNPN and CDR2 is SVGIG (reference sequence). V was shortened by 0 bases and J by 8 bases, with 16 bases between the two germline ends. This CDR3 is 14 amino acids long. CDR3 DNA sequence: TGTGCCTGGAGTGTACCAGGCACCCCGGGAGGCTACACCTTC. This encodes CAWSVPGTPGGYTF. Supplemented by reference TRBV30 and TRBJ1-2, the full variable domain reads SQTIHQWPATLVQPVGSPLSLECTVEGTSNPNLYWYRQAAGRGLQLLFYSVGIGQISSEVPQNLSASRPQDRQFILSSKKLLLSDSGFYLCAWSVPGTPGGYTFGSGTRLTVV.

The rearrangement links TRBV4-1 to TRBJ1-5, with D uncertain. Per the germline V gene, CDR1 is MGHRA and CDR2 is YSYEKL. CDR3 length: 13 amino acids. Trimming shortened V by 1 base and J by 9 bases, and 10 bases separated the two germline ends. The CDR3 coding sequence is TGCGCCAGCAGCCAAGCCTCGGAGGGGCCCCAGCATTTT. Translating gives CASSQASEGPQHF.

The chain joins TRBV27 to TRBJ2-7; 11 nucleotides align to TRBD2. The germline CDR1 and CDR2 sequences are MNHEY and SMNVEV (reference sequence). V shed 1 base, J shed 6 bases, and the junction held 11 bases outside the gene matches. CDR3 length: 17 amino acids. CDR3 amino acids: CASSLFPPLAGGTEQYF. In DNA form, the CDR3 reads TGTGCCAGCAGTTTATTCCCCCCCCTAGCGGGGGGTACCGAGCAGTACTTC.

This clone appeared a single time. The CDR3: CASSWAGTEETQYF. The CDR3 bases are TGCGCCAGCAGTTGGGCCGGGACAGAAGAGACCCAGTACTTC. The chain has TRBV5-1 and TRBJ2-5; 7 bases line up with TRBD1. The CDR3 totals 14 residues. V lost 5 bases to trimming and J lost 3 bases; unmatched junction nucleotides: 7. Germline V gives CDR1 SGHRS, CDR2 YFSETQ. The entire variable domain, with the rest obtained from reference TRBV5-1 and TRBJ2-5, is as follows: KAGVTQTPRYLIKTRGQQVTLSCSPISGHRSVSWYQQTPGQGLQFLFEYFSETQRNKGNFPGRFSGRQFSNSRSEMNVSTLELGDSALYLCASSWAGTEETQYFGPGTRLLVL.

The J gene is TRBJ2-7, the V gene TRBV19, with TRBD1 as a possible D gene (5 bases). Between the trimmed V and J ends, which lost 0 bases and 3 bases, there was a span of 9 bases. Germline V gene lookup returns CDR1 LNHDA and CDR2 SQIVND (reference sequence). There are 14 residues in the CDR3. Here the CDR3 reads CASSIDDSYYEQYF. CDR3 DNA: TGTGCCAGTAGTATAGACGACAGTTACTACGAGCAGTACTTC.

The CDR3 bases are TGTGCCAGCAGCTTAGGAGGTGAGGTCTCATCATGGCCCCAGCATTTT. Protein: CASSLGGEVSSWPQHF. The chain couples TRBV5-5 to TRBJ1-5, with D unclear. Germline V gives CDR1 SGHKS, CDR2 YYEKEE (reference sequence). Trimming left V 2 bases short and J 9 bases short, with 21 bases between. The CDR3 loop spans 16 amino acids.

CDR3 loop: CASSEVGERSNGELFF. The CDR3 DNA reads as TGTGCCAGCAGTGAAGTTGGGGAGCGTTCCAATGGGGAGCTGTTTTTT. V is TRBV2 and J is TRBJ2-2, with D perhaps TRBD2 (5 bases). This CDR3 comprises 16 residues. Germline CDR1 is SNHLY and CDR2 is FYNNEI. The V and J ends lost 1 base and 8 bases respectively, with 17 bases between them.

The CDR3 nucleotides are TGTGCCAGCAGCCCCCTTTCGGGGAGCACAGATACGCAGTATTTT. The encoded protein is CASSPLSGSTDTQYF. This sequence joins TRBV11-2 and TRBJ2-3, with a weak D call TRBD2 (5 bases). The CDR3 is 15 residues long. Germline CDR1 SGHAT, CDR2 FQNNGV. V was cut by 5 bases and J by 0 bases, with 12 bases left in between. Full variable domain (outside the CDR3, taken from reference TRBV11-2 and TRBJ2-3): EAGVAQSPRYKIIEKRQSVAFWCNPISGHATLYWYQQILGQGPKLLIQFQNNGVVDDSQLPKDRFSAERLKGVDSTLKIQPAKLEDSAVYLCASSPLSGSTDTQYFGPGTRLTVL.